This T cell receptor (beta chain) was recovered during a study of T cells in Graves' hyperthyroidism and ophthalmopathy (dated by TCRdb to the late 2010s). About the investigation overall: Peripheral blood was sampled at the time of initial diagnosis, prior to any treatment. A discovery cohort of about a hundred patients, approximately 45 with Graves' ophthalmopathy and fewer than 65 with stable Graves' hyperthyroidism, was used to find distinguishing TCR V-J signatures. Whether ophthalmopathy could be predicted prospectively was tested in an independent validation cohort made up of 18 to 20 hyperthyroidism patients plus 17 patients who later progressed to ophthalmopathy. For training and testing, the 80 to 100 patients in the discovery cohort were randomly divided in a 7:3 ratio. Thyroid tissue and blood T-cell repertoires from six Graves' hyperthyroidism patients were also compared in the study. Following sampling, methimazole starting at 30 mg daily was given to hyperthyroidism patients, and high-dose intravenous methylprednisolone was given to ophthalmopathy patients. The paper reports TCR Vbeta CDR3 sequencing of 140 or so peripheral blood samples: 43 ophthalmopathy, under 80 hyperthyroidism and around 17 progressor patients.

The paper as a whole reports these results and caveats: A model built on a 13 V-J signature distinguished ophthalmopathy from stable hyperthyroidism, reaching about 88% sensitivity and approximately 83% specificity in cross-validation and 80%/75% in testing. No statistical method was used to set the sample size in advance, and investigators knew the group allocation. In validation, progression to ophthalmopathy was predicted by the model with more than 65% sensitivity and under 85% specificity, a median of around 6.5 months before onset. Most expanded thyroid clonotypes (frequency above 0.001) were also detected in blood, a finding suggesting that blood repertoires may reflect thyroid immune responses.

TCR beta CDR3 regions were amplified from RNA transcripts. The TCR CDR3 was subjected to a first round of RT-PCR using the HTBI primer set and the Qiagen OneStep RT-PCR kit. A second multiplex PCR round built the libraries, followed by size selection and purification. Sequencing of the libraries was done on an Illumina HiSeq2000 using paired-end 100 bp reads. Per the authors' processing: SOAPnuke was used to process the raw data, throwing out any read that contained adapters or uncalled bases, had a mean Phred below 15, or lacked an exact constant-primer or identifier match. COPE v1.2.5 was used to merge the high-quality paired reads, and each unique nucleotide sequence was defined as a clonotype. MiTCR v1.1 was used to align the clonotypes against IMGT TRBV, TRBD and TRBJ reference segments. The analysis was restricted to V-J combinations with a frequency above 0.0001, which together covered roughly 99% of the repertoires. A TCS score was defined as the ratio between F50 (clonal expansion) and ExV (chaos), using BLOSUM62-based TCRdist between CDR3 peptides within each V-J. Welch's t-statistics and random forest reduced roughly 500 V-J features to about 13, which were used in a naive Bayes classifier (R e1071). Thyroid-blood repertoire similarity was quantified with the Morisita-Horn index. The raw public data were reprocessed by TCRdb itself: fastp quality trimming at Q25, MiXCR clonotype calling, in-frame beta chains only. Here each entry gathers all rows of one CDR3 protein and keeps the most common genes and DNA. TCRdb's processing, not the study's, gives the V and J calls here. Present in this sample are approximately 600,000 distinct CDR3 sequences, 14% to 15% of which were seen just once. Roughly 4.3% of the sample goes to the ten largest clones.

This clonotype showed up many times. Its recognized antigen is unknown. Base-call qualities are not available, and no considerably larger clone is one nucleotide away. Moderately to severely active disease, a Clinical Activity Score of at least 3, a NOSPECS grade of at least 4, and a duration under 3 months were present in ophthalmopathy patients. Exclusion was applied to patients with uncontrolled infections, other autoimmune diseases, pregnancy or lactation. Clinical symptoms, serum thyroxine and TRAb, thyroid ultrasound, and orbital computed tomography formed the basis for the diagnoses. Ficoll-Paque density gradient centrifugation was used to isolate PBMCs from around 10 ml of fresh peripheral blood. Total RNA was extracted using Trizol reagent, and RNA quality was assessed on an Agilent 2100 Bioanalyzer. From the cysteine through the phenylalanine, the CDR3 covers 15 amino acids. The CDR3 DNA has 45 bases and is translated from base 1. CDR1 and CDR2, per the germline V gene, are MNHEY and SVGEGT. V lost 2 bases and J lost 4 bases; the stretch between them is 11 bases long.

This chain is built from TRBV6-2 or TRBV6-3 and TRBJ2-2; tentative D gene TRBD2, with 6 bases matching. The sequencing sample was made of blood. The TCR sequence derives from a woman in her 40s with Graves' ophthalmopathy. CDR3 protein: CASSYGGAPTGELFF. The DNA sequence follows: TGTGCCAGCAGTTACGGAGGGGCGCCCACCGGGGAGCTGTTTTTT.